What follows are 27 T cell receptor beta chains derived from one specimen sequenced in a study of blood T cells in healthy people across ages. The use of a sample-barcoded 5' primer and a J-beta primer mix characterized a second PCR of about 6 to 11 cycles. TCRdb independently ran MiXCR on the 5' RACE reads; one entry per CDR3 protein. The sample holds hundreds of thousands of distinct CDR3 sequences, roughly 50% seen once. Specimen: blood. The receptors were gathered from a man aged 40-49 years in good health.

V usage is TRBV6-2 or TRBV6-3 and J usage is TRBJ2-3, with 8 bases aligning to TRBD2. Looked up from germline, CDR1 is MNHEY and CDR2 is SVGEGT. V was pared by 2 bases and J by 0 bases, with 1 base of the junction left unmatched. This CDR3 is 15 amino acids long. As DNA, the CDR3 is TGTGCCAGCAGTTACGGGACTAGAAGCACAGATACGCAGTATTTT. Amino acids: CASSYGTRSTDTQYF.

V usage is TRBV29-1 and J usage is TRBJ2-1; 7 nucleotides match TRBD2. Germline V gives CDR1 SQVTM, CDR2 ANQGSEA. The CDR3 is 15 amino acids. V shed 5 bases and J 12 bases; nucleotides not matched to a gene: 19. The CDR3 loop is CSVRVTGTTSMGQFF. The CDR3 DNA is TGCAGCGTTCGGGTTACCGGGACTACGAGCATGGGGCAGTTCTTC.

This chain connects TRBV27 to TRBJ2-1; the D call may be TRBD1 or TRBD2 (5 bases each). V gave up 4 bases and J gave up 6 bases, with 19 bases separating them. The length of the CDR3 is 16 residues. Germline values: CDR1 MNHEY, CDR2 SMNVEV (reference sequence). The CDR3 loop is CASSSLGVGSFNEQFF. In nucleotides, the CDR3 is TGTGCCAGCAGTTCACTAGGGGTCGGCAGCTTCAATGAGCAGTTCTTC.

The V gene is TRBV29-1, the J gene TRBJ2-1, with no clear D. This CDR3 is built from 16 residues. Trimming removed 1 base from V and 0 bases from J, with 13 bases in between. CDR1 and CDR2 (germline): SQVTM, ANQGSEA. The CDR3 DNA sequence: TGCAGCGTTGAAGGACGAGCCTGGGGCTCCTACAATGAGCAGTTCTTC. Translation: CSVEGRAWGSYNEQFF.

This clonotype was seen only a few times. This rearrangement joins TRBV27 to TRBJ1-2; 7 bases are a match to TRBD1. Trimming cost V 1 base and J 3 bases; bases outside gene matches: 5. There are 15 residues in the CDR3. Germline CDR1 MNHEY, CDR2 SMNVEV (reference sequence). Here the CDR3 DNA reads TGTGCCAGCAGTTTATACCCCGGGACAGACTATGGCTACACCTTC. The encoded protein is CASSLYPGTDYGYTF.

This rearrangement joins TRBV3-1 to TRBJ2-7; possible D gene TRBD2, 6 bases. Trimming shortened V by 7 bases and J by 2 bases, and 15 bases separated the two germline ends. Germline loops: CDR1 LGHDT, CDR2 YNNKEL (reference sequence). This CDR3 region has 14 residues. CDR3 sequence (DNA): TGTGCCAGCAACCCTAGCGAAGCCCCCTACGAGCAGTACTTC. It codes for CASNPSEAPYEQYF.

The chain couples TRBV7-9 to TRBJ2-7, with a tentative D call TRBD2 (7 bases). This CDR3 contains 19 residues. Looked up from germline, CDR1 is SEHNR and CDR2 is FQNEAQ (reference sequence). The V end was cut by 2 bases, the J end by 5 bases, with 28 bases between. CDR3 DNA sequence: TGTGCCAGCAGCTTATATCGGGGGGCGGTTTTCGATTTGATCCACGAGCAGTACTTC. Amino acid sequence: CASSLYRGAVFDLIHEQYF.

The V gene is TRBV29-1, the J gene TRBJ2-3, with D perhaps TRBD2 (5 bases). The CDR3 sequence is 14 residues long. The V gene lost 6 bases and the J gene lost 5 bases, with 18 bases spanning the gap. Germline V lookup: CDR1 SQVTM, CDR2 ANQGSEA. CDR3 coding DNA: TGCAGCGTACCCCGGTGGCTAGAGGGAGATACGCAGTATTTT. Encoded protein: CSVPRWLEGDTQYF.

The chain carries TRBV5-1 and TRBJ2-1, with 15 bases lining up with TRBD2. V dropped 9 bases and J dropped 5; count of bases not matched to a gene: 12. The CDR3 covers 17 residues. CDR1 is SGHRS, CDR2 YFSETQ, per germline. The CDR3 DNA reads TGCGCCACCGAACCGGGACTAGCGGGAGGTCGGAACAATGAGCAGTTCTTC. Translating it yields CATEPGLAGGRNNEQFF.

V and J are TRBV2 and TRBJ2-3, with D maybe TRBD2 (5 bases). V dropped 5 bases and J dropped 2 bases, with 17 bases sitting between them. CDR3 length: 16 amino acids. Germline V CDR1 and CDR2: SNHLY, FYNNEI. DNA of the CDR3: TGTGCCAGCAGTCCAAGGGTAGAGCGGCACACAGATACGCAGTATTTT. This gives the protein CASSPRVERHTDTQYF.

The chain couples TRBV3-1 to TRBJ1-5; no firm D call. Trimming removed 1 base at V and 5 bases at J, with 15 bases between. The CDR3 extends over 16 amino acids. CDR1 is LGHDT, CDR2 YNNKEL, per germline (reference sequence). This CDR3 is CASSQGDGMLYQPQHF. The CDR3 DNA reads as TGTGCCAGCAGCCAAGGAGACGGAATGCTATATCAGCCCCAGCATTTT.

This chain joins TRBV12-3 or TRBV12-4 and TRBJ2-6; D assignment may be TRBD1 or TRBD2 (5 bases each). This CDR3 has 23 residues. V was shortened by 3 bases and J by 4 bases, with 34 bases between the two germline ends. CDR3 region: CASSFEFGFGDDIPDVGANVLTF. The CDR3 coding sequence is TGTGCCAGCAGTTTTGAGTTCGGGTTTGGGGACGACATCCCCGACGTCGGGGCCAACGTCCTGACTTTC.

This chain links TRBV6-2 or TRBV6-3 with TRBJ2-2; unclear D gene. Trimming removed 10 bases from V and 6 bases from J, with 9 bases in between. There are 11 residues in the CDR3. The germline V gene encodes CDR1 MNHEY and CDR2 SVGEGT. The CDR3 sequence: CATHLAGELFF. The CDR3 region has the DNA TGTGCCACCCATCTTGCCGGGGAGCTGTTTTTT.

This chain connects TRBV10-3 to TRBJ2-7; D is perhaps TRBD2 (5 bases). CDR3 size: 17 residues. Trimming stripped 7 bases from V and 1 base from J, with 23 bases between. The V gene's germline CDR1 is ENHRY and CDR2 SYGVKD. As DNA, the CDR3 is TGTGCCATCATTGGGAGACATCCAAGGATTAGTTCCTACGAGCAGTACTTC. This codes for CAIIGRHPRISSYEQYF.

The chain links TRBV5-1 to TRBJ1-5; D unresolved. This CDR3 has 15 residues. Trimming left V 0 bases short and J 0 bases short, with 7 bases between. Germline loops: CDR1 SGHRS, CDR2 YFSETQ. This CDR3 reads CASSLDTFSNQPQHF. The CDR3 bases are TGCGCCAGCAGCTTGGATACATTTAGCAATCAGCCCCAGCATTTT.

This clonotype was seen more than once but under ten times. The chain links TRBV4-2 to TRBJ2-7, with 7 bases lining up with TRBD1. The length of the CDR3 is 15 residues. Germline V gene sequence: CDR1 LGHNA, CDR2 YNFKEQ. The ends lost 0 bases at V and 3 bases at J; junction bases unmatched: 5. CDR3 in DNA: TGTGCCAGCAGCCAAGATCGGGACAGCGACTACGAGCAGTACTTC. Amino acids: CASSQDRDSDYEQYF.

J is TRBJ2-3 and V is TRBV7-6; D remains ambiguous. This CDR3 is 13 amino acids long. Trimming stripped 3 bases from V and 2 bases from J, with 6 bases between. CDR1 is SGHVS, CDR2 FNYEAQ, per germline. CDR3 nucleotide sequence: TGTGCCAGCAGCTTGTGGTCCACAGATACGCAGTATTTT. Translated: CASSLWSTDTQYF.

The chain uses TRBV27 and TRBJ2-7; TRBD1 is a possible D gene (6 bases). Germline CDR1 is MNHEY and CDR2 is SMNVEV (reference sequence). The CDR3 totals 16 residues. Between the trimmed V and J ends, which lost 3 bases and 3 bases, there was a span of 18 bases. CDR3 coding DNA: TGTGCCAGCAGTTTCGACTCCCACAGGGTACACTACGAGCAGTACTTC. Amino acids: CASSFDSHRVHYEQYF.

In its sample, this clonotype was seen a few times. Here the CDR3 DNA reads TGCAGTGGGGGGGATAGCAATCAGCCCCAGCATTTT. As protein: CSGGDSNQPQHF. The V and J genes are TRBV20-1 and TRBJ1-5; tentatively, D is TRBD1 (5 bases). V was cut by 7 bases and J by 0 bases, with 7 bases left in between. The CDR3 runs to 12 residues. CDR1 and CDR2 from the germline V gene are DFQATT and SNEGSKA (reference sequence).

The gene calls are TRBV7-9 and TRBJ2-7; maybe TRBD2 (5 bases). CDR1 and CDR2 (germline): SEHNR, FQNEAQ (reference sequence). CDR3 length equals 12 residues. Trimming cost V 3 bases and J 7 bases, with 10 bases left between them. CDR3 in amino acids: CASSFGEQEQYF. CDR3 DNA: TGTGCCAGCAGCTTCGGGGAGCAGGAGCAGTACTTC. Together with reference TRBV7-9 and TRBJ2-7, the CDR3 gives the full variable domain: DTGVSQNPRHKITKRGQNVTFRCDPISEHNRLYWYRQTLGQGPEFLTYFQNEAQLEKSRLLSDRFSAERPKGSFSTLEIQRTEQGDSAMYLCASSFGEQEQYFGPGTRLTVT.

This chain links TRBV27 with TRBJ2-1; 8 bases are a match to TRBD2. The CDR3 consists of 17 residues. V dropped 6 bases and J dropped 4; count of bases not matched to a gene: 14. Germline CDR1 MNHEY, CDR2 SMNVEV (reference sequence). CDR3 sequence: CASRPQSAGGLYNEQFF. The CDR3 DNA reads TGTGCCAGCAGACCTCAAAGTGCGGGGGGCTTATACAATGAGCAGTTCTTC.

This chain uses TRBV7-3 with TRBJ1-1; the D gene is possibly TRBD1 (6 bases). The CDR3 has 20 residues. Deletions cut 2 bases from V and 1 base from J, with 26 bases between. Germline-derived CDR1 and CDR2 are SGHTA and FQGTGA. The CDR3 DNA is TGTGCCAGCAGCTTACAGGGGTCAAGGGGGGTGTATCGGTCGAACACTGAAGCTTTCTTT. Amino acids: CASSLQGSRGVYRSNTEAFF.

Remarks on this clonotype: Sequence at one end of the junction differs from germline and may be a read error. CDR3 DNA: TGTGCCAGCAGCCCCAAGACAGGGTTCGGGATTCCGGATATGCAGTATTTT. Amino acids: CASSPKTGFGIPDMQYF. This chain links TRBV7-2 with TRBJ2-3; 7 bases align to TRBD1. The CDR3 length is 17 residues. CDR1 and CDR2 (germline): SGHTA, FQGNSA.

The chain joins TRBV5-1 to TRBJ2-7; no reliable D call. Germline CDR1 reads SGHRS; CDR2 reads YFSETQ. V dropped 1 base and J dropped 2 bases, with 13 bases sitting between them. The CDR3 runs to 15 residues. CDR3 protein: CASSLRRRITYEQYF. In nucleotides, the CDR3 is TGCGCCAGCAGCTTGCGGCGACGGATAACCTACGAGCAGTACTTC.

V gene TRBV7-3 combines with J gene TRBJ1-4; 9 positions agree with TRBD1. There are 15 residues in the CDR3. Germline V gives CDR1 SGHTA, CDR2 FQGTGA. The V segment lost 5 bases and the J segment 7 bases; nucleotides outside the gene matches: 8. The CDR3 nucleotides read TGTGCCAGCAGCGCAACAGGGGGCGGGGTTGAAAAACTGTTTTTT. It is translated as CASSATGGGVEKLFF.

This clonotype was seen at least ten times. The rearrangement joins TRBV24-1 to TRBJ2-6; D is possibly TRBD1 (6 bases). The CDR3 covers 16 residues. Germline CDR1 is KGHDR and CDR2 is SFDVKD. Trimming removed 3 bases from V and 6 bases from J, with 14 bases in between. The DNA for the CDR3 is TGTGCCACCAGTGATCCATCCAGGGGTATGGCCAACGTCCTGACTTTC. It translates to CATSDPSRGMANVLTF.

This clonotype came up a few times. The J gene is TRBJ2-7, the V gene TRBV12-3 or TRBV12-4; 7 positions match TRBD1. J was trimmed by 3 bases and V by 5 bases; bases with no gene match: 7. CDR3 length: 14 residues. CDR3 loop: CASSRDSAFYEQYF. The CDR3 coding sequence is TGTGCCAGCAGTCGGGACAGTGCATTCTACGAGCAGTACTTC.